This TCR beta chain was captured in a study of T cells in Graves' hyperthyroidism and ophthalmopathy. Study-level background: Prior to any treatment, at the point of initial diagnosis, peripheral blood was collected.

Germline V gives CDR1 MNHNS, CDR2 SASEGT. This CDR3 spans 13 amino acids. RNA transcripts were the template for amplifying TCR beta CDR3 regions. A set of HTBI primers served as the primers for a first-round RT-PCR of the TCR CDR3. TCRdb called the multiplex PCR reads again in MiXCR, with one record for every CDR3 protein. The sample has 250,000 to 350,000 distinct CDR3 sequences; 17% are singletons. Diagnoses were made from clinical symptoms, serum measures (thyroxine and TRAb), thyroid ultrasound and orbital computed tomography. Fresh peripheral blood, approximately 10 ml, was the source of the PBMCs. Remarks on this clonotype: This sequence may be a read error, since a much larger clone differs from it by one base.

This rearrangement joins TRBV6-1 to TRBJ2-1; D is unresolved. The DNA end lines up better with TRBJ2-7; the J call may be wrong. The receptor's source is a woman aged 55 to 70 with Graves' ophthalmopathy. What was sequenced was blood. The CDR3 nucleotides are TGTGCCAGCAGTCCCCCTGAATACAATGAGCAGTACTTC. Protein: CASSPPEYNEQYF.